This TCR beta chain was recorded in a study of post-analysis software for immune sequencing data. Study observations and caveats: In patients, TRBV5-6, TRBV5-1 and TRBV20-1 belonged to several TRBV segments found more frequently than in controls.

Germline loops: CDR1 SEHNR, CDR2 FQNEAQ (reference sequence). The CDR3 has 15 amino acids. Between the trimmed V and J ends, which lost 4 bases and 0 bases, there was a span of 10 bases. cDNA libraries for TCR beta contained unique molecular identifiers. There were roughly 0.95 to 10 million T cells, and approximately 480,000 cDNA molecules came from them. TCRdb independently ran MiXCR on the PCR reads; one entry per CDR3 protein. The sample lists about 400,000 distinct CDR3 sequences, less than 40% occurring once. Regarding this clonotype: Its matching antigen is unknown.

This TCR was sampled from a girl between 10 and 17 years old with multiple sclerosis. Sequencing was done on a sample of blood. The chain joins TRBV7-9 to TRBJ2-1; D uncertain. CDR3: CASSYTTSSYNEQFF. For the CDR3, the DNA is TGTGCCAGCAGCTATACAACGAGCTCCTACAATGAGCAGTTCTTC.